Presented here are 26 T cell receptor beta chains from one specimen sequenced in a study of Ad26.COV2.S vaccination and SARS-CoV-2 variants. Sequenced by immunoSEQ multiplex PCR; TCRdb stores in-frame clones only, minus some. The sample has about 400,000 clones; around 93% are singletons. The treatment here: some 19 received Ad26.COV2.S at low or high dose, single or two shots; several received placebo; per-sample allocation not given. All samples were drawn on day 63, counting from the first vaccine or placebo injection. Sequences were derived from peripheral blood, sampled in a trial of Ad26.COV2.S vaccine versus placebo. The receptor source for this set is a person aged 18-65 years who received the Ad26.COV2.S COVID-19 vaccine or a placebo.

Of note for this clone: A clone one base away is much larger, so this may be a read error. DNA for the CDR3: TGTGCCAGCAGTTTCACCTACGAGCAGTACTTC. It yields the protein CASSFTYEQYF. The chain links TRBV7-9 to TRBJ2-7; unclear D gene. Germline assignment: CDR1 SEHNR and CDR2 FQNEAQ (reference sequence). With 6 bases removed from V and 2 bases from J, the gap between germline ends came to 5 bases. CDR3 size: 11 residues.

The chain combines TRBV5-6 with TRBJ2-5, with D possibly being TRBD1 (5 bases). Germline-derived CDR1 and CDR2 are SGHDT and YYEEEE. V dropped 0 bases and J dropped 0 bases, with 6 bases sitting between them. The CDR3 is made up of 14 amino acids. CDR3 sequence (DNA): TGTGCCAGCAGCTTGGGACAGAACCAAGAGACCCAGTACTTC. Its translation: CASSLGQNQETQYF.

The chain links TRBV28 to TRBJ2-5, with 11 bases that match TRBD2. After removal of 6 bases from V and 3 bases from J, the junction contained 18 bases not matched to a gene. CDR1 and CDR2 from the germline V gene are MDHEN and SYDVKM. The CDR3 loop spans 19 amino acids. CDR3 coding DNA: TGTGCCAGCAGCTACCCCCCCAGGGCTAGCGGGGGGTCAAAAGAGACCCAGTACTTC. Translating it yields CASSYPPRASGGSKETQYF.

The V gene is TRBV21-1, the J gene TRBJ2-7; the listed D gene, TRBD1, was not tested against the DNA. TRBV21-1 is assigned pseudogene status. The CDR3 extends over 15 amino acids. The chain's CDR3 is CASSSRDRPYYEQYF. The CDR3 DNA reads TGTGCCAGCAGCAGTAGGGACAGACCATACTACGAGCAGTACTTC.

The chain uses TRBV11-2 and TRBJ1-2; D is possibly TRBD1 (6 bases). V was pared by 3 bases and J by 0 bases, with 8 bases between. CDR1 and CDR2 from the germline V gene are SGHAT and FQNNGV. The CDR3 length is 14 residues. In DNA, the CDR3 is TGTGCCAGCAGCTTCAGGGGTGCTAACTATGGCTACACCTTC. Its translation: CASSFRGANYGYTF.

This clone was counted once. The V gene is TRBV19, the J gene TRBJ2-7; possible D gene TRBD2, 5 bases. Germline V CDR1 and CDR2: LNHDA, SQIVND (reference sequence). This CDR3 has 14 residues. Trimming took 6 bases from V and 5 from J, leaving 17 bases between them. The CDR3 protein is CASRSTVTRDEQYF. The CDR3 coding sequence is TGTGCCAGTAGGAGCACAGTCACGAGGGACGAGCAGTACTTC.

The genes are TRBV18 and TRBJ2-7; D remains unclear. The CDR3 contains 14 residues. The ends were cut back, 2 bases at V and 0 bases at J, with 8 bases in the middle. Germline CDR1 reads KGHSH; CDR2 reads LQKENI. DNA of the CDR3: TGTGCCAGCTCACCAACAGCTACCTCCTACGAGCAGTACTTC. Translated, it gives CASSPTATSYEQYF.

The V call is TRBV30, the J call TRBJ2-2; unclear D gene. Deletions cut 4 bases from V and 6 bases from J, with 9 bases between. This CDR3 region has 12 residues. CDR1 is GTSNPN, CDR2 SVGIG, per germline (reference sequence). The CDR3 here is CAWTFASGELFF. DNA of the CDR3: TGTGCCTGGACCTTTGCGTCCGGGGAGCTGTTTTTT. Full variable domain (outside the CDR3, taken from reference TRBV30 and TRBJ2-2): SQTIHQWPATLVQPVGSPLSLECTVEGTSNPNLYWYRQAAGRGLQLLFYSVGIGQISSEVPQNLSASRPQDRQFILSSKKLLLSDSGFYLCAWTFASGELFFGEGSRLTVL.

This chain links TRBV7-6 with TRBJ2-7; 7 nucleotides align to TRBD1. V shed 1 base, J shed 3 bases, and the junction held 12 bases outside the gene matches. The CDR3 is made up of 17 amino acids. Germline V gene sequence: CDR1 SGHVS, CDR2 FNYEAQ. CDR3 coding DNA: TGTGCCAGCAGCTTAGGCCGACCGGGACAGATTCTCTACGAGCAGTACTTC. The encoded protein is CASSLGRPGQILYEQYF.

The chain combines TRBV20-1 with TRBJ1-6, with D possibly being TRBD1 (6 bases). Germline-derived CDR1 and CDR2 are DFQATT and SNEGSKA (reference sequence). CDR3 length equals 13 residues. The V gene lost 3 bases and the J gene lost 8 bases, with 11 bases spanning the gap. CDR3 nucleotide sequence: TGCAGTGCTAGTGAACAGGGAGATTCACCCCTCCACTTT. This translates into CSASEQGDSPLHF.

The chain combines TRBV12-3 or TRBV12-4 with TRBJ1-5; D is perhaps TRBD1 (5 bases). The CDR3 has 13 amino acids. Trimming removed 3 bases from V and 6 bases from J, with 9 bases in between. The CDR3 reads CASSLGGRQPQHF. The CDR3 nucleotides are TGTGCCAGCAGTTTGGGGGGTCGTCAGCCCCAGCATTTT.

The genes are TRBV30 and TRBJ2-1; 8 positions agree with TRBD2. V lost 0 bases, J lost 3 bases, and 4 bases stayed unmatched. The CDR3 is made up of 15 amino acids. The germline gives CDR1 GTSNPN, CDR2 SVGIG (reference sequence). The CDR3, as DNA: TGTGCCTGGAGTGTAGGGCTAGCGGGCTACAATGAGCAGTTCTTC. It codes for CAWSVGLAGYNEQFF.

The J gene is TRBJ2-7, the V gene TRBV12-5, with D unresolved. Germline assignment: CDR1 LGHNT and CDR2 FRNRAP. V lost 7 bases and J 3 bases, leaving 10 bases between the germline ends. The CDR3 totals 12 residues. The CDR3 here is CASDETIYEQYF. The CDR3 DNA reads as TGTGCTAGTGACGAAACGATCTACGAGCAGTACTTC.

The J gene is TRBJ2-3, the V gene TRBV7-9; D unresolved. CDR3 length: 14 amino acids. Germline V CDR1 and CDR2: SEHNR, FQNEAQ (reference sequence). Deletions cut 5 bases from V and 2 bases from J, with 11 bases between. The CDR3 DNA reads TGTGCCAGCAGCCCACGAGTGGTCACAGATACGCAGTATTTT. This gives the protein CASSPRVVTDTQYF.

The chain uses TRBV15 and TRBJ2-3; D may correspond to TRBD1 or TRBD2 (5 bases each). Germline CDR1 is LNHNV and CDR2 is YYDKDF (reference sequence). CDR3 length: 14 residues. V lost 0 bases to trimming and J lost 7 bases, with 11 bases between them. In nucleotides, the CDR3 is TGTGCCACCAGCAGAGAGAGGGGAATCTATACGCAGTATTTT. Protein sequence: CATSRERGIYTQYF.

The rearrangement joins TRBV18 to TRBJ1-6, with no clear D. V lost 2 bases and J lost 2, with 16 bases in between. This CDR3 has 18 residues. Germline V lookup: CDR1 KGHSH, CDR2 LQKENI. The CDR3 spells CASSPSPGLTAYNSPLHF. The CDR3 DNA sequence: TGTGCCAGCTCACCATCACCCGGCCTTACTGCCTATAATTCACCCCTCCACTTT.

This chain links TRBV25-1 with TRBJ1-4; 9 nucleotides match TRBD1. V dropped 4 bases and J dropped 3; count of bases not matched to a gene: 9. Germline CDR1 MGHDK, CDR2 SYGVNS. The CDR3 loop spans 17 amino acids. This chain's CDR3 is CASSAGQGLGANEKLFF. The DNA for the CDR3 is TGTGCCAGCAGTGCGGGACAGGGCCTCGGGGCTAATGAAAAACTGTTTTTT.

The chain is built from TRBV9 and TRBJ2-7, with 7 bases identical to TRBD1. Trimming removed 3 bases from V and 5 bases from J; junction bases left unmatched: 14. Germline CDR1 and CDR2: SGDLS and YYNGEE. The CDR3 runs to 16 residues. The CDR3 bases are TGTGCCAGCAGCGCAACTCTACAGGGGCTTTTGAACGAGCAGTACTTC. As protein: CASSATLQGLLNEQYF.

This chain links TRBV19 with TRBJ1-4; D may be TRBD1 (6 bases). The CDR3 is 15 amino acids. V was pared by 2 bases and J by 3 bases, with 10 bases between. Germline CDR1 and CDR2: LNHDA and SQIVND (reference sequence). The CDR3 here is CASSIQGMSNEKLFF. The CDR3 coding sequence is TGTGCCAGTAGTATACAGGGGATGTCTAATGAAAAACTGTTTTTT.

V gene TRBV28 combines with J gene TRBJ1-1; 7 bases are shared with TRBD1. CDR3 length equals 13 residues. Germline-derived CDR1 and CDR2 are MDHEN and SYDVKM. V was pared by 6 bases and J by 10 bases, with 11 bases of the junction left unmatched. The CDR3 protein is CASSQQGSGGAFF. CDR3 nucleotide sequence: TGTGCCAGCAGCCAACAGGGGTCAGGGGGAGCTTTCTTT.

CDR3 coding DNA: TGTGCCAGCAGCTCCGGGGGGCTCCGAGGGGTTCAAGAGACCCAGTACTTC. It encodes CASSSGGLRGVQETQYF. This sequence joins TRBV5-4 and TRBJ2-5; D might be TRBD2 (7 bases). Trimming removed 3 bases from V and 2 bases from J, with 20 bases in between. CDR1 is SGHNT, CDR2 YYREEE, per germline (reference sequence). This CDR3 spans 17 amino acids.

CDR3 residues: CAWSITGLSSNQPQHF. For the CDR3, the DNA is TGTGCCTGGAGTATAACAGGGTTATCTTCCAATCAGCCCCAGCATTTT. The J gene is TRBJ1-5, the V gene TRBV30, with TRBD1 as a possible D gene (6 bases). Looked up from germline, CDR1 is GTSNPN and CDR2 is SVGIG (reference sequence). This CDR3 is built from 16 residues. V dropped 2 bases and J dropped 3 bases, with 17 bases sitting between them.

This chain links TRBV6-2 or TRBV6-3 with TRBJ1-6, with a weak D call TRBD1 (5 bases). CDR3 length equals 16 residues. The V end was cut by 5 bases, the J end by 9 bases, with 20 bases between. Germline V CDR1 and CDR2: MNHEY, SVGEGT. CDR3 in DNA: TGTGCCAGCAGTCCCCGGGCAGGGAGGGGAATTTCACCCCTCCACTTT. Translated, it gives CASSPRAGRGISPLHF.

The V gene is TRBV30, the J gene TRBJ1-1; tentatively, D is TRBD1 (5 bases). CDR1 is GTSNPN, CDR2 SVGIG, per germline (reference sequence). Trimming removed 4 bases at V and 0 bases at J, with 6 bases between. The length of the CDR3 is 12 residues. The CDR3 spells CAWTGLNTEAFF. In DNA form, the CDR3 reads TGTGCCTGGACAGGGTTGAACACTGAAGCTTTCTTT.

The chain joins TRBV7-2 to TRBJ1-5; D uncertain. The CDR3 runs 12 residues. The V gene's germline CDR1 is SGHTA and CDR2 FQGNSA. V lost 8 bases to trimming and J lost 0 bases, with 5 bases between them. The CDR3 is CASGHSNQPQHF. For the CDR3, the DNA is TGTGCCAGCGGTCATAGCAATCAGCCCCAGCATTTT.

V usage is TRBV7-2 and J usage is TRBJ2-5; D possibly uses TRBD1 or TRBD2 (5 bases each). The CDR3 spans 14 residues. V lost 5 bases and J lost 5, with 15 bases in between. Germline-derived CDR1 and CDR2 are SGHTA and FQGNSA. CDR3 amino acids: CASSPHVGVETQYF. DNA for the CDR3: TGTGCCAGCAGCCCCCACGTGGGGGTTGAGACCCAGTACTTC.